Included here is one T cell receptor (beta chain) sequence, with context. The target antigen is unknown. This entry comes from a study of T cell responses to AZD1222 COVID-19 vaccine. Study-wide points: Among those given AZD1222, only six were seropositive at baseline. No repertoire was sampled before or during the peak T cell response, only after it. Vaccine-associated CD4 TCRs ranged over spike, dominating at 160-218 and 743-854. The donors showed a predominance of white British ancestry and of females, with possible underestimation of clonal diversity.

The length of the CDR3 is 13 residues. Germline V lookup: CDR1 LNHDA, CDR2 SQIVND (reference sequence). V was shortened by 3 bases and J by 2 bases, with 7 bases between the two germline ends. Produced via immunoSEQ multiplex PCR; TCRdb's table is partial and in-frame only. The repertoire holds 100,000 to 150,000 clones, about 91% seen once, with approximately 2.5% in the top ten. The origin of this receptor is an adult in good health. This chain connects TRBV19 to TRBJ1-1; D gene ambiguous. The starting material was peripheral blood, obtained on day 0 of AZD1222 vaccination. CDR3 sequence reads: CASSITVNTEAFF. In DNA form, the CDR3 reads TGTGCCAGTAGTATTACAGTTAACACTGAAGCTTTCTTT.